The T cell receptor (beta chain) under discussion was sequenced for a study of Ad26.COV2.S vaccination and SARS-CoV-2 variants. Study information: COV1001, an Ad26.COV2.S trial, supplied this vaccine-arm donor. Participants got Ad26.COV2.S intramuscularly, once or twice 56 days apart. General observations from the study: Total T cell responses may have been underestimated by the TCR breadth and depth analyses.

Assay: immunoSEQ multiplex PCR; the TCRdb copy retains only in-frame clones and omits some. Among 400,000 to 500,000 clones listed, approximately 88% were seen once. There are 12 residues in the CDR3. The germline V and J ends were trimmed by 10 bases and 6 bases, with 14 bases remaining between them. CDR1 is WNHNN and CDR2 is SYGVQD in the germline V gene (reference sequence). With respect to this clone: Its specificity is not known.

The treatment: 19 received Ad26.COV2.S at low or high dose, single or two shots; about 5 received placebo; per-sample allocation not given. Sampling was done on day 63 after the first vaccine or placebo injection. This Boston cohort included adults aged 18-55 years. The sequenced sample was peripheral blood, obtained in a trial of Ad26.COV2.S vaccine versus placebo. The J gene is TRBJ2-3, the V gene TRBV10-1; TRBD2 might be the D (7 bases). The sequence was collected from a person between 18 and 59 years old who received the Ad26.COV2.S COVID-19 vaccine or a placebo. CDR3 residues: CATAGAPDTQYF. The CDR3 DNA follows: TGCGCCACCGCGGGGGCCCCGGATACGCAGTATTTT.